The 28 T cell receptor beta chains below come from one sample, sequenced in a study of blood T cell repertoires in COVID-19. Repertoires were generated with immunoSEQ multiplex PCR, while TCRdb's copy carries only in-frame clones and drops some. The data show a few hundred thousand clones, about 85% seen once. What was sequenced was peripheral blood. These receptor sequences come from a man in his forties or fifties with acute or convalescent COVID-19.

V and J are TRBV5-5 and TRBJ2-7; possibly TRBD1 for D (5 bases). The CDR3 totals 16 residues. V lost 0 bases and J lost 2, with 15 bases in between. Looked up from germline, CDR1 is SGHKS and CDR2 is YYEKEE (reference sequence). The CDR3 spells CASSLVASGWTYEQYF. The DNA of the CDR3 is TGTGCCAGCAGCTTGGTGGCGTCAGGGTGGACCTACGAGCAGTACTTC. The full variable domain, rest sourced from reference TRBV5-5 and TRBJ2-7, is DAGVTQSPTHLIKTRGQQVTLRCSPISGHKSVSWYQQVLGQGPQFIFQYYEKEERGRGNFPDRFSARQFPNYSSELNVNALLLGDSALYLCASSLVASGWTYEQYFGPGTRLTVT.

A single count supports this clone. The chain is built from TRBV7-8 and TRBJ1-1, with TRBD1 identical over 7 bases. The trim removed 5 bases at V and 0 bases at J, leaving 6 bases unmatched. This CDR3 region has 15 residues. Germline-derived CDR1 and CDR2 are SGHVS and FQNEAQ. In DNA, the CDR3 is TGTGCCAGCAGCCCGACAGGGAATTTGAACACTGAAGCTTTCTTT. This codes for CASSPTGNLNTEAFF.

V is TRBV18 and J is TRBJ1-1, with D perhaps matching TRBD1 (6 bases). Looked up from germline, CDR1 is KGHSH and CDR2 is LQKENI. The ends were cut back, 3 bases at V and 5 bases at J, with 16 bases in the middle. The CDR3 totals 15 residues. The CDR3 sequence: CASSPEGGYRTEAFF. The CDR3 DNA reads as TGTGCCAGCTCACCCGAAGGGGGTTATAGGACTGAAGCTTTCTTT.

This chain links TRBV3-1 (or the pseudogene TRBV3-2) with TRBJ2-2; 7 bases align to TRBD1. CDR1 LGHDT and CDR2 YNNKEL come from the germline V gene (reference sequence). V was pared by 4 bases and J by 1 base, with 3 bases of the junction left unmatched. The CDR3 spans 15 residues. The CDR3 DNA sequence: TGTGCCAGCAGCCCGGGACAGATGAACACCGGGGAGCTGTTTTTT. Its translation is CASSPGQMNTGELFF.

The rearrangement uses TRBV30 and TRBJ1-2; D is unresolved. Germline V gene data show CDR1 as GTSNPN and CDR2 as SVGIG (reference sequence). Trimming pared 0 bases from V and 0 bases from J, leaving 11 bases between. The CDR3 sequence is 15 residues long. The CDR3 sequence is CAWSVRVDSNYGYTF. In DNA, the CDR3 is TGTGCCTGGAGTGTACGAGTGGACTCTAACTATGGCTACACCTTC. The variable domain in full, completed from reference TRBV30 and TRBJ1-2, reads SQTIHQWPATLVQPVGSPLSLECTVEGTSNPNLYWYRQAAGRGLQLLFYSVGIGQISSEVPQNLSASRPQDRQFILSSKKLLLSDSGFYLCAWSVRVDSNYGYTFGSGTRLTVV.

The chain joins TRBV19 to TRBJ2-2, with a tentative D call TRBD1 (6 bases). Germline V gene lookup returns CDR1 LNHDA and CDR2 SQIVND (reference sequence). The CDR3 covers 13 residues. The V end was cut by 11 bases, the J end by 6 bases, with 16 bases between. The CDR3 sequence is CAARGGKAGELFF. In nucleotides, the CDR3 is TGTGCCGCAAGAGGGGGAAAGGCCGGGGAGCTGTTTTTT.

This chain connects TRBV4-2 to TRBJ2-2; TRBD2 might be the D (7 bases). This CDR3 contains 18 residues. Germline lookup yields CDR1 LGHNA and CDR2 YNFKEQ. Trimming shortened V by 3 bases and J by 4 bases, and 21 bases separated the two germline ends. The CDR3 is CASSHDSGGEWATGELFF. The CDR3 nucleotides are TGTGCCAGCAGCCACGACTCGGGGGGCGAGTGGGCCACCGGGGAGCTGTTTTTT.

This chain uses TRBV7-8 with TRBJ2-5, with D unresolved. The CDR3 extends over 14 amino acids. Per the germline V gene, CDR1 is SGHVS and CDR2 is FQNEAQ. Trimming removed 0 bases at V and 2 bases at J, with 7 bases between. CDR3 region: CASSLATFQETQYF. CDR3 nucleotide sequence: TGTGCCAGCAGCTTAGCGACATTTCAAGAGACCCAGTACTTC.

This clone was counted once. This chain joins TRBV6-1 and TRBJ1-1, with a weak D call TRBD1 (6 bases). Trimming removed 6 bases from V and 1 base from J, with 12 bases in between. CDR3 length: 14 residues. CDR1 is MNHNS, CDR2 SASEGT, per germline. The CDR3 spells CASSQGHTNTEAFF. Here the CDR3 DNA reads TGTGCCAGCAGCCAGGGACACACGAACACTGAAGCTTTCTTT.

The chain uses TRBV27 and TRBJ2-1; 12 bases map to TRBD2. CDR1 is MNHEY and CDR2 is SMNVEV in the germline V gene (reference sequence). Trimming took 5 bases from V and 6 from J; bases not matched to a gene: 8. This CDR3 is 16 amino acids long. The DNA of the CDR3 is TGTGCCAGCAGTCCCCTAACTAGCGGGGGGTTCAATGAGCAGTTCTTC. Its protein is CASSPLTSGGFNEQFF.

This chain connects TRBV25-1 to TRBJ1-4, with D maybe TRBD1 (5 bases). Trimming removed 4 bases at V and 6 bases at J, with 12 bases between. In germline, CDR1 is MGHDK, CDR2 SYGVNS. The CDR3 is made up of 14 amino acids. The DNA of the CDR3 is TGTGCCAGCAGTGGAGTGGGGGGTCATGAAAAACTGTTTTTT. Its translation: CASSGVGGHEKLFF. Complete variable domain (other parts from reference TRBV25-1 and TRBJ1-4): EADIYQTPRYLVIGTGKKITLECSQTMGHDKMYWYQQDPGMELHLIHYSYGVNSTEKGDLSSESTVSRIRTEHFPLTLESARPSHTSQYLCASSGVGGHEKLFFGSGTQLSVL.

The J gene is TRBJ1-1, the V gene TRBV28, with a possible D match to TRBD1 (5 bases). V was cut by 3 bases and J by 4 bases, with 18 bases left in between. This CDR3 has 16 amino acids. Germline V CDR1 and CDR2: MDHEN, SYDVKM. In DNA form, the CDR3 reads TGTGCCAGCAGTTTGGGACTCGGCGGTGGTGGCACTGAAGCTTTCTTT. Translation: CASSLGLGGGGTEAFF.

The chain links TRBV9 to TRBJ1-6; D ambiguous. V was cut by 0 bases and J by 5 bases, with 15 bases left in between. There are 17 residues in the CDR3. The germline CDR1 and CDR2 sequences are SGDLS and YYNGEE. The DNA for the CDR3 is TGTGCCAGCAGCGTAGCCAGTGGAGGACCGGATAATTCACCCCTCCACTTT. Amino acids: CASSVASGGPDNSPLHF.

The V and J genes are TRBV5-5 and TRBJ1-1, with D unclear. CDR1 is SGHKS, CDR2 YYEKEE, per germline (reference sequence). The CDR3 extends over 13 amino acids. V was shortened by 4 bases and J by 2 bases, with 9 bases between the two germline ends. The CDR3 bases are TGTGCCAGCAGCCAACAGCTCAACACTGAAGCTTTCTTT. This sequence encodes CASSQQLNTEAFF.

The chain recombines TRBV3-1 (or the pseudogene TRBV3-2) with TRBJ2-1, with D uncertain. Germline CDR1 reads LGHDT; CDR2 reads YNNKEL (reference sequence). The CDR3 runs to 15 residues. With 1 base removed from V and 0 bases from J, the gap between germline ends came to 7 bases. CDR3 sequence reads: CASSQALSSYNEQFF. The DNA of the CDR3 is TGTGCCAGCAGCCAAGCTCTGAGCTCCTACAATGAGCAGTTCTTC.

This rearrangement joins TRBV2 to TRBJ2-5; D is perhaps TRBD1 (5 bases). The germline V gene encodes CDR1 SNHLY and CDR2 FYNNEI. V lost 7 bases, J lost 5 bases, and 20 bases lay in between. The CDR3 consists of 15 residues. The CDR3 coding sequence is TGTGCCAGCACCACTTCGTTTGGGGCTTTGGAGACCCAGTACTTC. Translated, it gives CASTTSFGALETQYF.

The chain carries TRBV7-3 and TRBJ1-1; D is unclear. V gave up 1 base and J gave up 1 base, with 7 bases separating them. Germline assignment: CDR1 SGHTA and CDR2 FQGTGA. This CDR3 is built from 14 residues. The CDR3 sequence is CASSLIAGNTEAFF. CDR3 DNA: TGTGCCAGCAGCTTAATTGCGGGGAACACTGAAGCTTTCTTT.

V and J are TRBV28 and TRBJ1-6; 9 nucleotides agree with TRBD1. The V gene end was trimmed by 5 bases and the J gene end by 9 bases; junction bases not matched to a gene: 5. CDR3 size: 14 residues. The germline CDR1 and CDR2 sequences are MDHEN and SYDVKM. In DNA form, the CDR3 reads TGTGCCAGCAGTCCGGGACAGGGAGGTTCACCCCTCCACTTT. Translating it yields CASSPGQGGSPLHF. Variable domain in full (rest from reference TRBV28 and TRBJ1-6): DVKVTQSSRYLVKRTGEKVFLECVQDMDHENMFWYRQDPGLGLRLIYFSYDVKMKEKGDIPEGYSVSREKKERFSLILESASTNQTSMYLCASSPGQGGSPLHFGNGTRLTVT.

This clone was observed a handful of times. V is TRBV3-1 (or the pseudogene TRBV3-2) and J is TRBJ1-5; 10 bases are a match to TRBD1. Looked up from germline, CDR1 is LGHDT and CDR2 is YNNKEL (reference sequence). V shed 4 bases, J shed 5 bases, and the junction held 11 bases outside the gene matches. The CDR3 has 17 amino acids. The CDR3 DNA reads TGTGCCAGCAGCCTCCGACAGGGGGCAGAATTTTATCAGCCCCAGCATTTT. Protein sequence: CASSLRQGAEFYQPQHF.

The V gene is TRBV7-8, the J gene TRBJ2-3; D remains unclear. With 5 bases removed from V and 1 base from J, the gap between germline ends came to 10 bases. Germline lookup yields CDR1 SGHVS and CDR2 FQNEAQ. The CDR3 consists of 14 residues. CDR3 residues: CASSPDRGTDTQYF. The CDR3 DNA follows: TGTGCCAGCAGCCCCGATCGGGGCACAGATACGCAGTATTTT.

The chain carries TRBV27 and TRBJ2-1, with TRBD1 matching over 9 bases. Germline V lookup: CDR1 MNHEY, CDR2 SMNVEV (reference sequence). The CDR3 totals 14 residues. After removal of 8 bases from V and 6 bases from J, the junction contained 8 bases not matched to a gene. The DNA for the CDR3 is TGTGCCAGCCGATCCGGGACAGGGTTCAATGAGCAGTTCTTC. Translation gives CASRSGTGFNEQFF.

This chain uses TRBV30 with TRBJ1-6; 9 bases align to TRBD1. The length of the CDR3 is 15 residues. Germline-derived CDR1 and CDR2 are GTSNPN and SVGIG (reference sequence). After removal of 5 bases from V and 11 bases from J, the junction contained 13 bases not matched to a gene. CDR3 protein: CAWATGTGRKTPLHF. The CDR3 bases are TGTGCCTGGGCGACCGGGACAGGGAGGAAAACACCCCTCCACTTT.

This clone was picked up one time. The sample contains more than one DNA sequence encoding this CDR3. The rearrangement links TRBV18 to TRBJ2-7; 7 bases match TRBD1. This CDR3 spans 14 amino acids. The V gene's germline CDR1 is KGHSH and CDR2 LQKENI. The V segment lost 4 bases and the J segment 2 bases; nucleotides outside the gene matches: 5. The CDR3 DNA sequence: TGTGCCAGCTCACTCGCAGGGGGAGCCTACGAGCAGTACTTC. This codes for CASSLAGGAYEQYF.

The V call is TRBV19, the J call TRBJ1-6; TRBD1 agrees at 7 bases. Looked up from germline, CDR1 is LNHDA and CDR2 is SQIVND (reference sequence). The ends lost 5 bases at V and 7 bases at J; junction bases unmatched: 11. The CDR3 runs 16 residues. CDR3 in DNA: TGTGCCAGTAGTTCGCTGACAGGGAAGGCCAATTCACCCCTCCACTTT. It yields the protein CASSSLTGKANSPLHF.

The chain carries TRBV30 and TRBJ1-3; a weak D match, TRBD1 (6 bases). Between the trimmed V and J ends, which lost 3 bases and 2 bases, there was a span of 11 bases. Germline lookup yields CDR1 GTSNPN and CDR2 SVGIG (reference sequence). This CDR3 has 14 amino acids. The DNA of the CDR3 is TGTGCCTGGAGCGACAGGTATACTGGAAACACCATATATTTT. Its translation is CAWSDRYTGNTIYF.

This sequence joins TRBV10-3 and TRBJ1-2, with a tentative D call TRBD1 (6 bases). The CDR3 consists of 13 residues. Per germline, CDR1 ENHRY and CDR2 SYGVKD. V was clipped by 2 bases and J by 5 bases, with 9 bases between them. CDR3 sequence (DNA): TGTGCCATCAGTGAGAGGGGGAAATATGGCTACACCTTC. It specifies CAISERGKYGYTF.

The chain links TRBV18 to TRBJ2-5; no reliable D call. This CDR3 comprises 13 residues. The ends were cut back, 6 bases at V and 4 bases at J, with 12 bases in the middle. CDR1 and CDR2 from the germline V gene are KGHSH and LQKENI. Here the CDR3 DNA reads TGTGCCAGCTCGCTACCACAGCCAGAGACCCAGTACTTC. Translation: CASSLPQPETQYF.

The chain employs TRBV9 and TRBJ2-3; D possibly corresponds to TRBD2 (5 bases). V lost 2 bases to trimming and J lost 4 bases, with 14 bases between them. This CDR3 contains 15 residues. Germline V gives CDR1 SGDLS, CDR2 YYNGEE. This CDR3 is CASSVASLVADTQYF. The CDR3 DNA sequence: TGTGCCAGCAGCGTGGCCTCACTAGTGGCAGATACGCAGTATTTT.